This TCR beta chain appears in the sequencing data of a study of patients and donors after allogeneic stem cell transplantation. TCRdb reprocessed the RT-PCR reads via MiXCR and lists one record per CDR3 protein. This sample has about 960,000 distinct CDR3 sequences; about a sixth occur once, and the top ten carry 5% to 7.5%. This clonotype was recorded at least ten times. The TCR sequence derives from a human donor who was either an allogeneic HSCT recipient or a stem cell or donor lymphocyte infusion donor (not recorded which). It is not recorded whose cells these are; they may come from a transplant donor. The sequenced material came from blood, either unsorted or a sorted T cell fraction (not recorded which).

CDR3: CASSRTGSYNEQFF. As DNA, the CDR3 is TGTGCCAGCAGTCGGACTGGCTCCTACAATGAGCAGTTCTTC. The rearrangement joins TRBV6-2 or TRBV6-3 to TRBJ2-1, with a weak D call TRBD2 (5 bases). Trimming left V 5 bases short and J 0 bases short, with 8 bases between. Germline V lookup: CDR1 MNHEY, CDR2 SVGEGT. This CDR3 region has 14 residues.